This entry lists 19 T cell receptor beta chains sequenced from one sample in a study of T cell clonality in common variable immunodeficiency. Profiled with immunoSEQ multiplex PCR; TCRdb holds only in-frame clones, not every one. The sample yields roughly 60,000 clones, without any singletons. Sequencing used peripheral blood mononuclear cells. Receptors originate from a person between 18 and 69 years old in good health.

The table lists this clone with many counts. The DNA ends 3 residues before the CDR3 does, and the rest of the CDR3 is filled in from the germline J gene. The chain joins TRBV28 to TRBJ1-4, with 10 bases lining up with TRBD1. Losses at the gene ends were 6 bases for V and 3 bases for J; bases not matched to a gene: 1. CDR3 length: 14 residues. CDR1 and CDR2 (germline): MDHEN, SYDVKM. The chain's CDR3 is CASSGTGANEKLFF. The CDR3 DNA, read in part, is TGTGCCAGCAGCGGGACAGGGGCTAATGAAAAA.

The sample holds many counts of this clone. The read ends 3 residues early relative to the CDR3; the germline J gene fills the gap. This chain connects TRBV7-6 to TRBJ2-3; TRBD1 agrees at 8 bases. The CDR3 extends over 15 amino acids. The germline CDR1 and CDR2 sequences are SGHVS and FNYEAQ. The junction had 6 bases not matched to a gene; V was cut back by 1 base and J by 6 bases. The CDR3 loop is CASSLGRTGPDTQYF. The part of the CDR3 DNA that was read is TGTGCCAGCAGCTTAGGAAGGACAGGGCCTGATACG. Full variable domain (remainder filled in from reference TRBV7-6 and TRBJ2-3): GAGVSQSPRYKVTKRGQDVALRCDPISGHVSLYWYRQALGQGPEFLTYFNYEAQQDKSGLPNDRFSAERPEGSISTLTIQRTEQRDSAMYRCASSLGRTGPDTQYFGPGTRLTVL.

This clone was observed at least ten times. The read is 3 residues too short to cover the CDR3 end, so that end is filled in from the germline J gene. V is TRBV5-1 and J is TRBJ1-4; D is uncertain. Germline V lookup: CDR1 SGHRS, CDR2 YFSETQ. This CDR3 has 13 amino acids. The CDR3 DNA, read in part, is TGCGCCAGCAGCTTGGGAGATCTGGGCAAA. The encoded protein is CASSLGDLGK. The full CDR3 protein reads CASSLGDLGKLFF.

This clone was recorded many times. The read falls 3 residues short of the CDR3 end, and the missing part is taken from the germline J gene. J is TRBJ2-1 and V is TRBV12-5; 10 bases match TRBD2. Germline lookup yields CDR1 LGHNT and CDR2 FRNRAP. The CDR3 covers 17 residues. Unmatched junction bases numbered 13, after V lost 4 bases and J lost 7 bases. The CDR3 region is CASGSNLLAGLSNEQFF. The sequenced part of the CDR3 DNA is TGTGCTAGTGGTTCCAATTTACTAGCGGGATTAAGTAATGAG.

This clone was picked up many times. The CDR3 extends 3 residues past the end of the read, so its final part is completed from the germline J gene. V usage is TRBV10-3 and J usage is TRBJ2-3, with a weak D call TRBD2 (6 bases). V shed 6 bases and J shed 7 bases, with 14 bases lying between them. The germline gives CDR1 ENHRY, CDR2 SYGVKD. CDR3 length equals 13 residues. The CDR3 reads CAIRGTDSNTQYF. The part of the CDR3 DNA that was read is TGTGCCATCAGGGGGACTGACTCGAATACG.

This clone was detected ten times or more. At one end, the junction sequence differs from germline, possibly due to a read error. Read coverage stops 3 residues before the CDR3 terminus; the germline J gene supplies the remainder. This CDR3 is also generated by other DNA sequences in the sample. The chain carries TRBV20-1 and TRBJ1-1, with D maybe TRBD1 (6 bases). The germline CDR1 and CDR2 sequences are DFQATT and SNEGSKA (reference sequence). The CDR3 runs 11 residues. This CDR3 reads CSARGGPEAFF. The DNA read from the CDR3 is TGTAGTGCTAGGGGGGGACCTGAA.

This clone was observed many times. Sequencing ends 3 residues short of the CDR3 end; the germline J gene provides the rest. This chain links TRBV20-1 with TRBJ1-1, with a possible D match to TRBD1 (6 bases). The CDR3 length is 13 residues. Germline loops: CDR1 DFQATT, CDR2 SNEGSKA (reference sequence). V lost 5 bases and J 1 base, leaving 11 bases between the germline ends. The CDR3 DNA, read in part, is TGCAGTGCTCCGACAGGCTCGAACACTGAA. It encodes CSAPTGSNTE. The whole CDR3 sequence is CSAPTGSNTEAFF.

This clone has a count of ten or more. The sequence runs out 3 residues before the end of the CDR3; the remainder is reconstructed from the germline J gene. This chain links TRBV10-1 with TRBJ2-6, with D possibly matching TRBD2 (6 bases). The germline gives CDR1 WNHNN, CDR2 SYGVQD (reference sequence). The CDR3 length is 15 residues. Trimming removed 8 bases at V and 0 bases at J, with 11 bases between. The CDR3 DNA, read in part, is TGCGCCAGCCCTTTGGAGGGCTCTGGGGCCAACGTC. This gives the protein CASPLEGSGANV. The full CDR3 protein is CASPLEGSGANVLTF.

As concerns this clone: The CDR3 end is not reached by the read, which stops 3 residues before it; the germline J gene fills it in. This chain joins TRBV20-1 and TRBJ1-4; perhaps TRBD1 as D (6 bases). V gave up 4 bases and J gave up 3 bases, with 18 bases separating them. The CDR3 runs to 16 residues. The germline V gene encodes CDR1 DFQATT and CDR2 SNEGSKA (reference sequence). The sequenced part of the CDR3 DNA is TGCAGTGCTAATGACGGGGGGCGCATGGCTAATGAAAAA. Amino acids: CSANDGGRMANEK. The whole CDR3 protein is CSANDGGRMANEKLFF.

This clone turned up a few times. Sequencing ends 3 residues short of the CDR3 end; the germline J gene provides the rest. Other DNA sequences of this sample code for an identical CDR3. The V call is TRBV18, the J call TRBJ2-7, with D tentatively TRBD2 (5 bases). The V gene's germline CDR1 is KGHSH and CDR2 LQKENI. The V end lost 6 bases, the J end lost 2 bases, and 23 bases lay between the germline ends. The CDR3 has 17 residues. The part of the CDR3 DNA that was read is TGTGCCAGCTCCCCATCAAGCCCGGGGTCGCCCCCCTACGAG. It is translated as CASSPSSPGSPPYE. The entire CDR3 protein reads CASSPSSPGSPPYEQYF.

This clone was seen repeatedly, ten times or more. The read is 3 residues too short to cover the CDR3 end, so that end is filled in from the germline J gene. The V call is TRBV19, the J call TRBJ2-7; 10 nucleotides line up with TRBD1. With 3 bases clipped from V and 3 bases from J, the junction kept 5 bases outside the gene matches. Germline-derived CDR1 and CDR2 are LNHDA and SQIVND (reference sequence). The CDR3 extends over 15 amino acids. Partial CDR3 DNA: TGTGCCAGTAGTATCGGGACAGGGGTCCTCTACGAG. Protein product: CASSIGTGVLYE. The full CDR3 protein is CASSIGTGVLYEQYF.

This clone was detected many times. The read halts 3 residues ahead of the CDR3 end, with the missing end drawn from the germline J gene. V and J are TRBV7-9 and TRBJ1-1; possibly TRBD1 for D (6 bases). CDR3 size: 13 residues. V dropped 0 bases and J dropped 4 bases, with 6 bases sitting between them. From germline, CDR1 is SEHNR and CDR2 FQNEAQ (reference sequence). The CDR3 DNA, read in part, is TGTGCCAGCAGCTTAGCACAGGGCACTGAA. It is translated as CASSLAQGTE. In full, the CDR3 reads CASSLAQGTEAFF. Full variable domain (missing parts from reference TRBV7-9 and TRBJ1-1): DTGVSQNPRHKITKRGQNVTFRCDPISEHNRLYWYRQTLGQGPEFLTYFQNEAQLEKSRLLSDRFSAERPKGSFSTLEIQRTEQGDSAMYLCASSLAQGTEAFFGQGTRLTVV.

At least ten counts were recorded for this clone. Read sequence stops 3 residues before the CDR3 end, and the germline J gene provides the missing end. V is TRBV18 and J is TRBJ2-7; D is unresolved. V was clipped by 2 bases and J by 5 bases, with 7 bases between them. Looked up from germline, CDR1 is KGHSH and CDR2 is LQKENI. This CDR3 has 12 amino acids. CDR3 DNA (partial): TGTGCCAGCTCACCATCAAGGGACGAG. This encodes CASSPSRDE. The complete CDR3 protein is CASSPSRDEQYF.

This clone occurred many times. The read is 3 residues too short to cover the CDR3 end, so that end is filled in from the germline J gene. This sequence joins TRBV29-1 and TRBJ2-1, with TRBD2 identical over 9 bases. Germline V gene lookup returns CDR1 SQVTM and CDR2 ANQGSEA. V trimming: 1 base; J trimming: 4 bases; junction bases outside the gene matches: 5. The CDR3 length is 15 residues. The CDR3: CSVEAREGRYNEQFF. The DNA read from the CDR3 is TGCAGCGTTGAAGCGCGGGAGGGTAGGTACAATGAG.

With regard to this clone: Read sequence stops 3 residues before the CDR3 end, and the germline J gene provides the missing end. V gene TRBV11-2 combines with J gene TRBJ1-1; D is ambiguous. The V gene's germline CDR1 is SGHAT and CDR2 FQNNGV. The CDR3 has 12 residues. The part of the CDR3 DNA that was read is TGTGCCAGCAGCTTAAGTTGGGCTAAT. Protein: CASSLSWAN. The complete CDR3 protein is CASSLSWANAFF.

In this sample, this clone turned up many times. The read ends 3 residues early relative to the CDR3; the germline J gene fills the gap. The chain carries TRBV12-3 or TRBV12-4 and TRBJ2-1; TRBD1 aligns across 7 bases. The ends lost 1 base at V and 6 bases at J; junction bases unmatched: 3. The CDR3 has 14 amino acids. The part of the CDR3 DNA that was read is TGTGCCAGCAGTTTAGGAGCAGGGGGCAATGAG. Its protein product is CASSLGAGGNE. The full CDR3 sequence reads CASSLGAGGNEQFF.

In this sample, this clone turned up many times. The sequence runs out 3 residues before the end of the CDR3; the remainder is reconstructed from the germline J gene. V and J are TRBV11-2 and TRBJ2-7; D tentatively fits TRBD1 or TRBD2 (6 bases each). The CDR3 has 15 residues. Trimming left V 5 bases short and J 1 base short, with 15 bases between. Germline lookup yields CDR1 SGHAT and CDR2 FQNNGV. The CDR3 DNA, read in part, is TGTGCCAGCAGCCCAGGGTGGAGGGGGTCCTACGAG. It encodes CASSPGWRGSYE. The CDR3 in its entirety is CASSPGWRGSYEQYF.

This clone was counted at least ten times. Coverage ceases 3 residues before the CDR3 finishes, and the germline J gene fills in the end. The chain is built from TRBV7-8 and TRBJ2-7; the D gene is possibly TRBD2 (6 bases). The CDR3 runs 14 residues. The V and J ends lost 5 bases and 5 bases respectively, with 16 bases between them. Germline V gene lookup returns CDR1 SGHVS and CDR2 FQNEAQ. Incomplete CDR3 DNA: TGTGCCAGCAGCCCGCGTGGGGGGTTCGACGAG. It specifies CASSPRGGFDE. The whole CDR3 reads CASSPRGGFDEQYF.

Sample share makes this clone medium-sized (0.01 to 0.1%). Coverage ceases 3 residues before the CDR3 finishes, and the germline J gene fills in the end. The chain employs TRBV30 and TRBJ1-4, with 7 bases matching TRBD1. Germline lookup yields CDR1 GTSNPN and CDR2 SVGIG (reference sequence). This CDR3 is 17 amino acids long. Germline trimming cut 7 bases from V and 0 bases from J; bases unmatched to any gene: 14. The covered CDR3 bases are TGTGCCTACAACCACCGGGACAGCGTTGCAACTAATGAAAAA. The encoded protein is CAYNHRDSVATNEK. The whole CDR3 reads CAYNHRDSVATNEKLFF.